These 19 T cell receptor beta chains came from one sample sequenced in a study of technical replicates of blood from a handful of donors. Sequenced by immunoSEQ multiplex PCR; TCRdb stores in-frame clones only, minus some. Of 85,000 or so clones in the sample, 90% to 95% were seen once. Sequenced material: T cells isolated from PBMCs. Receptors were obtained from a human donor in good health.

The CDR3 is CASRSKPAGTGEKLFF. DNA of the CDR3: TGTGCCAGCAGATCAAAACCGGCGGGGACCGGTGAAAAACTGTTTTTT. The chain couples TRBV5-5 to TRBJ1-4, with D tentatively TRBD1 (5 bases). V was cut by 5 bases and J by 7 bases, with 21 bases left in between. The CDR3 sequence is 16 residues long. Germline CDR1 is SGHKS and CDR2 is YYEKEE (reference sequence).

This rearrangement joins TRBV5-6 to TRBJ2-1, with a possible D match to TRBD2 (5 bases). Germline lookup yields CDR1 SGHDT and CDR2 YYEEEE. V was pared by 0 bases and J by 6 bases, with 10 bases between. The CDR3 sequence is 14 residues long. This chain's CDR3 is CASSLDLAVNEQFF. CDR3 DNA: TGTGCCAGCAGCTTGGACCTAGCAGTCAATGAGCAGTTCTTC. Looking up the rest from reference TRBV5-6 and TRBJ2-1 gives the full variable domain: DAGVTQSPTHLIKTRGQQVTLRCSPKSGHDTVSWYQQALGQGPQFIFQYYEEEERQRGNFPDRFSGHQFPNYSSELNVNALLLGDSALYLCASSLDLAVNEQFFGPGTRLTVL.

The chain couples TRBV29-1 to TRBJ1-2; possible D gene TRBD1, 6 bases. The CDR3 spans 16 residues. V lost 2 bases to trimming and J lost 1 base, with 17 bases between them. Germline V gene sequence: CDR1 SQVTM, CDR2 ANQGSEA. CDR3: CSVELGRGQLNYGYTF. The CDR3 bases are TGCAGCGTTGAATTAGGTAGAGGACAGCTTAACTATGGCTACACCTTC.

The CDR3 bases are TGCAGCGTTGGGGCAGGGTTGGGGGAGACCCAGTACTTC. Its protein product is CSVGAGLGETQYF. The gene calls are TRBV29-1 and TRBJ2-5, with D maybe TRBD1 (5 bases). V was pared by 4 bases and J by 5 bases, with 14 bases between. The CDR3 extends over 13 amino acids. CDR1 is SQVTM and CDR2 is ANQGSEA in the germline V gene.

The CDR3 coding sequence is TGTGCCAGCAGAAAGAGGCTCTACACTGAAGCTTTCTTT. This codes for CASRKRLYTEAFF. The J gene is TRBJ1-1, the V gene TRBV6-6, with unresolved D. V dropped 6 bases and J dropped 3 bases, with 11 bases sitting between them. Germline CDR1 is MNHNY and CDR2 is SVGAGI (reference sequence). The CDR3 runs 13 residues.

CDR3 DNA sequence: TGTGCCAGCAGGAGCGGGAACCAAGAGACCCAGTACTTC. Translating gives CASRSGNQETQYF. The chain joins TRBV28 to TRBJ2-5; 7 bases match TRBD2. J gave up 0 bases and V 6 bases, and 1 base lay outside the gene matches. Germline assignment: CDR1 MDHEN and CDR2 SYDVKM. CDR3 size: 13 residues.

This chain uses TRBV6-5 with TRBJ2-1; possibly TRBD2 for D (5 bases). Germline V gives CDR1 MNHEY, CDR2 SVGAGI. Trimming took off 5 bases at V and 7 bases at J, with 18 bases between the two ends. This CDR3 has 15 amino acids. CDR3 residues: CASSRTLLRGNEQFF. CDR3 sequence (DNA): TGTGCCAGCAGTCGTACCCTTCTACGGGGTAATGAGCAGTTCTTC.

CDR3: CARTGQGAPEQYF. The DNA for the CDR3 is TGTGCCAGGACTGGGCAGGGGGCGCCCGAGCAGTACTTC. The V and J genes are TRBV2 and TRBJ2-7; 8 nucleotides match TRBD1. V was clipped by 9 bases and J by 6 bases; unmatched bases: 10. This CDR3 is built from 13 residues. CDR1 is SNHLY, CDR2 FYNNEI, per germline.

CDR3 nucleotides: TGTGCCAGCAGCCCGGACAGCCACGAGCAGTACTTC. It yields the protein CASSPDSHEQYF. J is TRBJ2-7 and V is TRBV7-6, with a possible D match to TRBD1 (6 bases). Per the germline V gene, CDR1 is SGHVS and CDR2 is FNYEAQ. V gave up 5 bases and J gave up 5 bases, with 10 bases separating them. CDR3 length equals 12 residues.

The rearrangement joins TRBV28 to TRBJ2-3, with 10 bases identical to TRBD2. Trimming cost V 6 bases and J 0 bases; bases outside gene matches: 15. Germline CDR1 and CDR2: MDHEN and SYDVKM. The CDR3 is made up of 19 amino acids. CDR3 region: CASSRPRLAGDTSTDTQYF. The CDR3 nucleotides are TGTGCCAGCAGCCGGCCGCGGCTAGCGGGGGACACAAGCACAGATACGCAGTATTTT. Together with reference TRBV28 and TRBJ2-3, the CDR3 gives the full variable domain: DVKVTQSSRYLVKRTGEKVFLECVQDMDHENMFWYRQDPGLGLRLIYFSYDVKMKEKGDIPEGYSVSREKKERFSLILESASTNQTSMYLCASSRPRLAGDTSTDTQYFGPGTRLTVL.

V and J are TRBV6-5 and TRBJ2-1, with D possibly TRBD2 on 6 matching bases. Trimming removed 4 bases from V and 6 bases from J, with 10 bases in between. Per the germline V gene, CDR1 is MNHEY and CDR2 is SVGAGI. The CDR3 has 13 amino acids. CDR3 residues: CASSSGLSNEQFF. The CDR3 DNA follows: TGTGCCAGCAGTTCGGGACTTTCCAATGAGCAGTTCTTC.

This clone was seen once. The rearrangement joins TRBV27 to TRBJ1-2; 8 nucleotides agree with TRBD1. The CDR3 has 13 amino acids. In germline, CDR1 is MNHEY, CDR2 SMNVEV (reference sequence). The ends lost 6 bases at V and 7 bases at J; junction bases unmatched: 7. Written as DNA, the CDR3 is TGTGCCAGCAGGCCCACAGGGGGAAGTGGCTACACCTTC. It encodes CASRPTGGSGYTF.

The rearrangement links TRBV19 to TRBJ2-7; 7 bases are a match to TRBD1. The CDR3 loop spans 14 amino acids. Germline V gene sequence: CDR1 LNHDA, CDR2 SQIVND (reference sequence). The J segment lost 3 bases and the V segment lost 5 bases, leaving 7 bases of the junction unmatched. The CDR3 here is CASSPGQLGYEQYF. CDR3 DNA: TGTGCCAGTAGTCCGGGACAGCTAGGCTACGAGCAGTACTTC.

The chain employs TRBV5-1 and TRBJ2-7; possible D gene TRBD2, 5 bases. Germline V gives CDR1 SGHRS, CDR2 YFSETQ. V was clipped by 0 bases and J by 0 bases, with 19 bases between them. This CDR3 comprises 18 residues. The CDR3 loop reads CASSLGRHTGSLSYEQYF. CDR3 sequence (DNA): TGCGCCAGCAGCTTGGGCAGGCACACGGGAAGCCTCTCCTACGAGCAGTACTTC.

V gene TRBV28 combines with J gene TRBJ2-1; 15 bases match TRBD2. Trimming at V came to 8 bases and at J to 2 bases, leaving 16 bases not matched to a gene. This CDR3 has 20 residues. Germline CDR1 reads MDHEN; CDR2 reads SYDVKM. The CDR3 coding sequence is TGTGCCAGCGGACGGGGCGGACTAGCGGGAGGGCCTGGGACCTACAATGAGCAGTTCTTC. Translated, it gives CASGRGGLAGGPGTYNEQFF.

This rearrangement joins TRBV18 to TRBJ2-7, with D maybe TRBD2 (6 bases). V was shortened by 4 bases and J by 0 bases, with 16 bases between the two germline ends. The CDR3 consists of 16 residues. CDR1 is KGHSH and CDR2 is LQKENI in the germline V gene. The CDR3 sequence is CASSLTNSGYSYEQYF. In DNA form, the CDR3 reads TGTGCCAGCTCACTCACGAATAGCGGATACTCCTACGAGCAGTACTTC.

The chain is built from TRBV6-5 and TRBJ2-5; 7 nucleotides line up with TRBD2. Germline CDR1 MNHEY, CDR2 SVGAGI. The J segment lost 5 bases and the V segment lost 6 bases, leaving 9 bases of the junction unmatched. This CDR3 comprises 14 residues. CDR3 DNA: TGTGCCAGCAGGGCAGATAGCGGGTTTGAGACCCAGTACTTC. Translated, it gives CASRADSGFETQYF.

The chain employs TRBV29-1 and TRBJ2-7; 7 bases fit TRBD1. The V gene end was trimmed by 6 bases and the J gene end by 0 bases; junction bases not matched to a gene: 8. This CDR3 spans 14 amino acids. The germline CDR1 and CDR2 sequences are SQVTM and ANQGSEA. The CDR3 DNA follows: TGCAGCGTCCAGGACAGGACGAACTCCTACGAGCAGTACTTC. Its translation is CSVQDRTNSYEQYF.

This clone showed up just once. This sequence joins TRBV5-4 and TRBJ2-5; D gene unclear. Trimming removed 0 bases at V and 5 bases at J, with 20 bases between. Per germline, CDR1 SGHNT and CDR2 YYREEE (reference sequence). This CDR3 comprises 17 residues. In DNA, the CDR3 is TGTGCCAGCAGCTTGGGCGGTAGAGATCTAGGTCTGGAGACCCAGTACTTC. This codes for CASSLGGRDLGLETQYF.